Following are 25 T cell receptor beta chains from one sample sequenced in a study of blood T cells in healthy people across ages. A sample-barcoded 5' primer and a J-beta primer mix were used in a second PCR of roughly 6 to 12 cycles. TCRdb processed the 5' RACE reads anew with MiXCR; each CDR3 protein has one entry. The profile shows over 550,000 distinct CDR3 sequences, approximately 30% of them singletons. Input material: blood. The receptors shown here come from a woman at least 80 years old in good health.

This clonotype has a count of ten or more. The rearrangement joins TRBV20-1 to TRBJ1-5; 9 bases line up with TRBD1. Looked up from germline, CDR1 is DFQATT and CDR2 is SNEGSKA (reference sequence). Trimming at V came to 1 base and at J to 6 bases, leaving 16 bases not matched to a gene. The CDR3 totals 18 residues. CDR3 coding DNA: TGCAGTGCTAGAGGCTTCGGGGGACAGGGAATTCCGGGTCAGCCCCAGCATTTT. It is translated as CSARGFGGQGIPGQPQHF.

This clonotype came up many times. The J gene is TRBJ1-2, the V gene TRBV6-1; no definite D call. The CDR3 is 12 residues long. V lost 10 bases, J lost 3 bases, and 12 bases lay in between. Per germline, CDR1 MNHNS and CDR2 SASEGT. The CDR3 bases are TGTGCCACTATCCCTTTCGACTATGGCTACACCTTC. It translates to CATIPFDYGYTF.

The rearrangement joins TRBV20-1 to TRBJ2-2, with unresolved D. V lost 7 bases, J lost 10 bases, and 13 bases lay in between. The length of the CDR3 is 11 residues. Germline V gene data show CDR1 as DFQATT and CDR2 as SNEGSKA (reference sequence). The CDR3 bases are TGCAGTGTGAGCTTTAGGGAGGAGCTGTTTTTT. It encodes CSVSFREELFF.

This clonotype came up many times. V is TRBV5-1 and J is TRBJ2-7, with D unclear. The germline CDR1 and CDR2 sequences are SGHRS and YFSETQ. The CDR3 spans 13 residues. V was shortened by 0 bases and J by 3 bases, with 7 bases between the two germline ends. The CDR3 DNA reads as TGCGCCAGCAGCTTGGGGCCTCTCTACGAGCAGTACTTC. It codes for CASSLGPLYEQYF.

The V call is TRBV25-1, the J call TRBJ1-3; no clear D. V was clipped by 1 base and J by 4 bases, with 11 bases between them. Germline CDR1 is MGHDK and CDR2 is SYGVNS. The CDR3 is made up of 15 amino acids. DNA for the CDR3: TGTGCCAGCAGTGAATTGGGGATGGGGGGAAACACCATATATTTT. As protein: CASSELGMGGNTIYF.

In the case of this clonotype: The conserved final phenylalanine or tryptophan is absent from the CDR3, which likely points to a read error. The chain uses TRBV2 and TRBJ2-3; no reliable D call. The CDR3 loop spans 14 amino acids. Germline assignment: CDR1 SNHLY and CDR2 FYNNEI. The V end lost 4 bases, the J end lost 1 base, and 9 bases lay between the germline ends. CDR3 DNA sequence: TGTGCCAGCAGTGTTGCCTACCGCACAGATACGCAGTATCCT. This translates into CASSVAYRTDTQYP.

The table lists this clonotype with a few counts. The V gene is TRBV30, the J gene TRBJ1-5, with D maybe TRBD1 (6 bases). Looked up from germline, CDR1 is GTSNPN and CDR2 is SVGIG (reference sequence). The length of the CDR3 is 13 residues. Trimming removed 1 base from V and 3 bases from J, with 7 bases in between. The CDR3: CAWSGDNNQPQHF. The CDR3 coding sequence is TGTGCCTGGAGTGGGGACAACAATCAGCCCCAGCATTTT.

The chain links TRBV3-1 to TRBJ2-1; maybe TRBD2 (5 bases). V was cut by 0 bases and J by 2 bases, with 8 bases left in between. Germline V gene lookup returns CDR1 LGHDT and CDR2 YNNKEL (reference sequence). CDR3 length: 15 amino acids. CDR3 loop: CASSQDDGAYNEQFF. In nucleotides, the CDR3 is TGTGCCAGCAGCCAAGACGACGGGGCCTACAATGAGCAGTTCTTC.

This clonotype has a handful of counts. This rearrangement joins TRBV7-9 to TRBJ1-5; no firm D call. Looked up from germline, CDR1 is SEHNR and CDR2 is FQNEAQ (reference sequence). The length of the CDR3 is 15 residues. The V gene lost 5 bases and the J gene lost 5 bases, with 16 bases spanning the gap. CDR3 DNA: TGTGCCAGCAGCCCCCTGGGATTTGGAGATCAGCCCCAGCATTTT. Amino acids: CASSPLGFGDQPQHF.

This clonotype was detected many times. The gene calls are TRBV2 and TRBJ1-2; TRBD1 might be the D (5 bases). V shed 4 bases and J shed 6 bases, with 12 bases lying between them. The length of the CDR3 is 13 residues. Germline assignment: CDR1 SNHLY and CDR2 FYNNEI. The CDR3 nucleotides are TGTGCCAGCAGTGCCAGGGTCACTGATGGCTACACCTTC. Translated: CASSARVTDGYTF.

The chain has TRBV5-6 and TRBJ1-6; D is ambiguous. The germline V gene encodes CDR1 SGHDT and CDR2 YYEEEE. The CDR3 runs 15 residues. The germline V and J ends were trimmed by 0 bases and 9 bases, with 13 bases remaining between them. CDR3 loop: CASSLVMGGGSPLHF. CDR3 in DNA: TGTGCCAGCAGCTTGGTCATGGGAGGAGGTTCACCCCTCCACTTT.

This clonotype came up many times. The chain combines TRBV4-2 with TRBJ2-1, with TRBD1 matching over 10 bases. Germline-derived CDR1 and CDR2 are LGHNA and YNFKEQ. There are 16 residues in the CDR3. V was clipped by 1 base and J by 6 bases; unmatched bases: 6. The CDR3 loop reads CASSQAGTGASNEQFF. The CDR3 DNA is TGTGCCAGCAGCCAAGCGGGGACAGGGGCCAGCAATGAGCAGTTCTTC.

This clonotype has a count of ten or more. J is TRBJ1-5 and V is TRBV6-2 or TRBV6-3; D perhaps matches TRBD1 (5 bases). V lost 0 bases, J lost 8 bases, and 14 bases lay in between. Germline lookup yields CDR1 MNHEY and CDR2 SVGEGT. The CDR3 sequence is 15 residues long. The CDR3 sequence: CASSYSPGPEEPQHF. The CDR3 DNA is TGTGCCAGCAGTTACTCCCCAGGGCCGGAGGAGCCCCAGCATTTT.

As for this clonotype: A much bigger clone sits one base away, suggesting this may be a read error. CDR3 nucleotide sequence: TGTGCCAGCAGCCGTTGGACAGGGGATGGGACCCAGTACTTC. This gives the protein CASSRWTGDGTQYF. The rearrangement uses TRBV5-5 and TRBJ2-7; 9 nucleotides agree with TRBD1. Gene TRBJ2-5 matches the end of the DNA better, so the J call may be wrong. Germline-derived CDR1 and CDR2 are SGHKS and YYEKEE (reference sequence). The CDR3 spans 14 residues.

This clonotype came up many times. The genes are TRBV11-2 and TRBJ2-7; TRBD2 aligns across 8 bases. This CDR3 is built from 15 residues. Trimming at V came to 5 bases and at J to 2 bases, leaving 8 bases not matched to a gene. The germline gives CDR1 SGHAT, CDR2 FQNNGV. The CDR3 DNA is TGTGCCAGCAGCCTTGCCAGCGGGGGAACCTACGAGCAGTACTTC. This encodes CASSLASGGTYEQYF.

This clonotype was seen many times. The chain has TRBV6-2 or TRBV6-3 and TRBJ2-3; a weak D match, TRBD2 (7 bases). CDR1 is MNHEY and CDR2 is SVGEGT in the germline V gene. The CDR3 extends over 16 amino acids. The germline V and J ends were trimmed by 0 bases and 1 base, with 11 bases remaining between them. CDR3 bases: TGTGCCAGCAGTTACTCCGGGGGGCTACGCACAGATACGCAGTATTTT. This sequence encodes CASSYSGGLRTDTQYF.

Of note for this clonotype: The germline gene is not matched at one end of the junction; a read error may be the cause. This chain joins TRBV3-1 and TRBJ2-3; 9 bases match TRBD2. Germline CDR1 LGHDT, CDR2 YNNKEL (reference sequence). CDR3 size: 18 residues. Here the CDR3 DNA reads TGTGCCGGCAGCCAATTATCATTCGGCGGGGGGGCTGTAGATACGCAGTATTTT. Protein product: CAGSQLSFGGGAVDTQYF.

This clonotype was seen repeatedly, ten times or more. The chain joins TRBV5-1 to TRBJ1-1; D is perhaps TRBD1 (5 bases). Trimming pared 4 bases from V and 0 bases from J, leaving 13 bases between. From germline, CDR1 is SGHRS and CDR2 YFSETQ. This CDR3 region has 15 residues. In nucleotides, the CDR3 is TGCGCCAGCAGCAGGGGAGGTTCGATGAACACTGAAGCTTTCTTT. Its translation: CASSRGGSMNTEAFF.

V usage is TRBV20-1 and J usage is TRBJ2-3; maybe TRBD2 (5 bases). CDR1 is DFQATT, CDR2 SNEGSKA, per germline (reference sequence). V dropped 6 bases and J dropped 2 bases, with 18 bases sitting between them. CDR3 length equals 15 residues. The CDR3 bases are TGCAGTGCCCCACCAACGGGGTTGGTCACAGATACGCAGTATTTT. Translation: CSAPPTGLVTDTQYF.

The sample holds many counts of this clonotype. The J gene is TRBJ2-3, the V gene TRBV24-1; a weak D match, TRBD2 (5 bases). CDR3 size: 15 residues. Looked up from germline, CDR1 is KGHDR and CDR2 is SFDVKD. Trimming took 7 bases from V and 7 from J, leaving 20 bases between them. Written as DNA, the CDR3 is TGTGCCACCAGACCCTCGAGCGGACCGCCTCATACGCAGTATTTT. Protein: CATRPSSGPPHTQYF.

The table lists this clonotype with many counts. CDR3 nucleotides: TGTGCCAGCAGCCCTAGTGCAGGTCAAGAGACCCAGTACTTC. Its translation is CASSPSAGQETQYF. V gene TRBV7-2 combines with J gene TRBJ2-5; D unclear. V was trimmed by 5 bases and J by 2 bases, leaving 12 bases between them. The germline V gene encodes CDR1 SGHTA and CDR2 FQGNSA. This CDR3 contains 14 residues.

This clonotype was found many times. The chain has TRBV4-2 and TRBJ2-5; D remains ambiguous. V lost 0 bases, J lost 6 bases, and 8 bases lay in between. Germline CDR1 is LGHNA and CDR2 is YNFKEQ. The CDR3 sequence is 13 residues long. The CDR3 bases are TGTGCCAGCAGCCAAGATTTTCGGAAGACCCAGTACTTC. This translates into CASSQDFRKTQYF.

Concerning this clonotype itself: A read error is possible here, since a much larger clone lies one base away. This rearrangement joins TRBV10-3 to TRBJ1-6; 8 bases are shared with TRBD1. This CDR3 has 15 amino acids. Germline V CDR1 and CDR2: ENHRY, SYGVKD. The DNA for the CDR3 is TGTGCCATCAGCGAACAGGGGGTAAATAATTCACCCATCCACTTT. This translates into CAISEQGVNNSPIHF.

Only a few counts were recorded for this clonotype. The J gene is TRBJ2-2, the V gene TRBV4-1, with TRBD2 matching 12 bases. The germline gives CDR1 MGHRA, CDR2 YSYEKL. Trimming took 2 bases from V and 0 from J; bases not matched to a gene: 4. The CDR3 totals 18 residues. The CDR3 DNA reads TGCGCCAGCAGCCAACGGACTAGCGGGGTTACGAACACCGGGGAGCTGTTTTTT. This translates into CASSQRTSGVTNTGELFF.

This rearrangement joins TRBV9 to TRBJ2-1; TRBD2 agrees at 10 bases. This CDR3 spans 18 amino acids. Germline lookup yields CDR1 SGDLS and CDR2 YYNGEE. The V and J ends lost 3 bases and 5 bases, in that order; junction bases with no gene match: 14. For the CDR3, the DNA is TGTGCCAGCAGCGCCCGACTAGCGGGTACCGCTTGGAACAATGAGCAGTTCTTC. It yields the protein CASSARLAGTAWNNEQFF.